These 27 T cell receptor beta chains came from one sample sequenced in a study of blood T cell repertoires in COVID-19. Some clones are missing from TCRdb's copy, which holds only in-frame ones; the method was immunoSEQ multiplex PCR. The sample lists 250,000 to 350,000 clones; about 85% were seen once. Sequenced sample: PBMCs or T cells enriched from blood (not recorded which). The receptors were sampled from a woman aged 30 to 39 who had recovered from COVID-19.

V and J are TRBV20-1 and TRBJ2-3; the match to TRBD2 covers 7 bases. V was clipped by 5 bases and J by 9 bases; unmatched bases: 5. The CDR3 is 11 residues long. Germline assignment: CDR1 DFQATT and CDR2 SNEGSKA (reference sequence). The CDR3 loop is CSAGREGTQYF. The CDR3 DNA reads TGCAGTGCTGGGAGGGAGGGCACGCAGTATTTT.

This clone was seen only a few times. The CDR3 DNA follows: TGTGCCAGTAGTGATACAGGGTCAGTCAATCAGCCCCAGCATTTT. Its protein product is CASSDTGSVNQPQHF. The chain has TRBV19 and TRBJ1-5, with D tentatively TRBD1 (6 bases). Germline CDR1 is LNHDA and CDR2 is SQIVND (reference sequence). Deletions cut 5 bases from V and 3 bases from J, with 14 bases between. This CDR3 has 15 residues.

The J gene is TRBJ2-2, the V gene TRBV7-3, with unresolved D. In germline, CDR1 is SGHTA, CDR2 FQGTGA. Between the trimmed V and J ends, which lost 0 bases and 8 bases, there was a span of 13 bases. This CDR3 has 15 residues. The chain's CDR3 is CASSLTPPGPGELFF. The DNA of the CDR3 is TGTGCCAGCAGCTTAACACCCCCGGGTCCGGGGGAGCTGTTTTTT.

This rearrangement joins TRBV30 to TRBJ1-4, with D possibly being TRBD1 (6 bases). Trimming stripped 3 bases from V and 8 bases from J, with 19 bases between. Germline V gene sequence: CDR1 GTSNPN, CDR2 SVGIG (reference sequence). This CDR3 comprises 15 residues. The DNA for the CDR3 is TGTGCCTGGAGAATGCGGGGGGCCTTAGAGGAAAAACTGTTTTTT. Translation gives CAWRMRGALEEKLFF. The entire variable domain, with the rest obtained from reference TRBV30 and TRBJ1-4, is as follows: SQTIHQWPATLVQPVGSPLSLECTVEGTSNPNLYWYRQAAGRGLQLLFYSVGIGQISSEVPQNLSASRPQDRQFILSSKKLLLSDSGFYLCAWRMRGALEEKLFFGSGTQLSVL.

The chain joins TRBV20-1 to TRBJ1-5, with D perhaps matching TRBD1 (6 bases). Germline assignment: CDR1 DFQATT and CDR2 SNEGSKA (reference sequence). V lost 3 bases, J lost 6 bases, and 12 bases lay in between. The CDR3 loop spans 13 amino acids. The DNA of the CDR3 is TGCAGTGCTAGTACAGGGTGGGGTCAGCCCCAGCATTTT. Its translation is CSASTGWGQPQHF.

The chain links TRBV5-8 to TRBJ1-4; 10 nucleotides align to TRBD1. The V gene's germline CDR1 is SGHTS and CDR2 YDEGEE. Trimming took 4 bases from V and 2 from J; bases not matched to a gene: 5. The CDR3 covers 16 residues. The CDR3 spells CASSVGQGVTNEKLFF. The CDR3 nucleotides read TGTGCCAGCAGCGTTGGACAGGGGGTCACTAATGAAAAACTGTTTTTT.

The chain has TRBV9 and TRBJ1-1, with a tentative D call TRBD1 (5 bases). Germline CDR1 and CDR2: SGDLS and YYNGEE. Trimming cost V 4 bases and J 5 bases, with 9 bases left between them. The CDR3 length is 12 residues. CDR3 DNA sequence: TGTGCCAGCAGCATCACAGGAACTGAAGCTTTCTTT. This sequence encodes CASSITGTEAFF.

V is TRBV11-2 and J is TRBJ1-6, with 7 nucleotides matching TRBD1. This CDR3 is built from 14 residues. The ends lost 4 bases at V and 9 bases at J; junction bases unmatched: 6. Germline V gives CDR1 SGHAT, CDR2 FQNNGV. CDR3 region: CASSSNRGRSPLHF. Here the CDR3 DNA reads TGTGCCAGCAGCTCGAACAGGGGACGTTCACCCCTCCACTTT.

The V call is TRBV30, the J call TRBJ1-2; 11 bases agree with TRBD1. Germline trimming cut 4 bases from V and 4 bases from J; bases unmatched to any gene: 14. Germline V CDR1 and CDR2: GTSNPN, SVGIG (reference sequence). This CDR3 has 17 residues. The CDR3 DNA is TGTGCCTGGACTTTCGGACAGGGGGCATCGGGGACCTATGGCTACACCTTC. Translating gives CAWTFGQGASGTYGYTF.

This rearrangement joins TRBV6-5 to TRBJ1-1; possible D gene TRBD1, 6 bases. Germline-derived CDR1 and CDR2 are MNHEY and SVGAGI. This CDR3 has 15 amino acids. V lost 5 bases and J lost 6, with 19 bases in between. The CDR3 DNA reads as TGTGCCAGCAGTCGAACGCTAGGGGGATTGGCTGAAGCTTTCTTT. This codes for CASSRTLGGLAEAFF.

This chain connects TRBV21-1 to TRBJ1-3; TRBD1, the table's D call, was not compared with the DNA. TRBV21-1 is marked as a pseudogene. There are 16 residues in the CDR3. CDR3 amino acids: CASSKEGRVCGNTIYF. In DNA, the CDR3 is TGTGCCAGCAGCAAAGAGGGCAGGGTGTGTGGAAACACCATATATTTT.

V is TRBV5-1 and J is TRBJ1-1; D remains unclear. Germline CDR1 is SGHRS and CDR2 is YFSETQ. The V end lost 0 bases, the J end lost 1 base, and 7 bases lay between the germline ends. This CDR3 has 14 residues. The CDR3 bases are TGCGCCAGCAGCTTGGCGTCGTCGAACACTGAAGCTTTCTTT. Amino acid sequence: CASSLASSNTEAFF.

The V and J genes are TRBV18 and TRBJ1-2, with TRBD1 matching over 7 bases. J was trimmed by 3 bases and V by 2 bases; bases with no gene match: 15. This CDR3 spans 18 amino acids. From germline, CDR1 is KGHSH and CDR2 LQKENI. This CDR3 is CASSPKFSVGGPDYGYTF. CDR3 DNA sequence: TGTGCCAGCTCACCAAAGTTCTCGGTAGGGGGCCCTGACTATGGCTACACCTTC.

The chain employs TRBV9 and TRBJ1-3; D gene uncertain. The CDR3 spans 13 residues. Germline V gives CDR1 SGDLS, CDR2 YYNGEE. V was shortened by 5 bases and J by 8 bases, with 14 bases between the two germline ends. The CDR3 loop is CASSTGFEDTIYF. CDR3 nucleotide sequence: TGTGCCAGCAGTACCGGGTTCGAAGACACCATATATTTT.

This clone was picked up one time. The V gene is TRBV6-5, the J gene TRBJ1-2; 9 bases are a match to TRBD1. Germline V lookup: CDR1 MNHEY, CDR2 SVGAGI. The CDR3 spans 15 residues. Unmatched junction bases numbered 10, after V lost 5 bases and J lost 6 bases. CDR3: CASSPQGQGFHGYTF. CDR3 nucleotide sequence: TGTGCCAGCAGTCCGCAGGGACAGGGATTTCATGGCTACACCTTC.

This chain links TRBV2 with TRBJ1-2; TRBD1 matches 7 bases. Germline CDR1 is SNHLY and CDR2 is FYNNEI. V trimming: 5 bases; J trimming: 1 base; junction bases outside the gene matches: 16. The CDR3 has 18 residues. The CDR3 protein is CASSFLRGQFTINYGYTF. CDR3 DNA: TGTGCCAGCAGTTTTCTCAGGGGACAGTTTACGATTAACTATGGCTACACCTTC.

The rearrangement links TRBV7-9 to TRBJ2-3; D remains ambiguous. There are 13 residues in the CDR3. The germline V gene encodes CDR1 SEHNR and CDR2 FQNEAQ (reference sequence). Trimming removed 1 base from V and 6 bases from J, with 8 bases in between. CDR3: CASSLDGSDTQYF. CDR3 DNA: TGTGCCAGCAGCTTAGACGGTTCGGATACGCAGTATTTT.

This sequence joins TRBV3-1 (or the pseudogene TRBV3-2) and TRBJ2-1, with 11 bases identical to TRBD2. Trimming removed 5 bases from V and 5 bases from J; junction bases left unmatched: 5. This CDR3 region has 15 residues. Germline loops: CDR1 LGHDT, CDR2 YNNKEL (reference sequence). The CDR3 reads CASSIAGGPHNEQFF. In DNA, the CDR3 is TGTGCCAGCAGCATAGCGGGGGGGCCCCACAATGAGCAGTTCTTC.

J is TRBJ1-5 and V is TRBV6-2 or TRBV6-3; weak D call: TRBD1 (6 bases). V lost 0 bases and J lost 5, with 20 bases in between. The CDR3 runs 18 residues. Germline V gene data show CDR1 as MNHEY and CDR2 as SVGEGT. CDR3 protein: CASSYSLGASRFDQPQHF. CDR3 in DNA: TGTGCCAGCAGTTACTCGTTGGGGGCTTCTAGGTTCGATCAGCCCCAGCATTTT.

The V and J genes are TRBV19 and TRBJ2-5; TRBD1 is a possible D gene (6 bases). The CDR3 spans 14 residues. Trimming took off 6 bases at V and 0 bases at J, with 11 bases between the two ends. Germline lookup yields CDR1 LNHDA and CDR2 SQIVND (reference sequence). The CDR3 loop is CASSHTGNQETQYF. For the CDR3, the DNA is TGTGCCAGTAGCCATACAGGGAACCAAGAGACCCAGTACTTC.

The J gene is TRBJ1-1, the V gene TRBV5-6; the D gene is possibly TRBD1 (5 bases). CDR1 is SGHDT, CDR2 YYEEEE, per germline. The CDR3 contains 15 residues. V was clipped by 0 bases and J by 4 bases, with 13 bases between them. The CDR3 is CASSLVGGEGTEAFF. The CDR3 DNA reads TGTGCCAGCAGCTTGGTTGGGGGGGAGGGCACTGAAGCTTTCTTT.

This chain's CDR3 is CASTTIGEKLFF. CDR3 nucleotides: TGTGCCAGCACCACTATCGGAGAAAAACTGTTTTTT. V gene TRBV12-3 or TRBV12-4 combines with J gene TRBJ1-4; D unresolved. The CDR3 contains 12 residues. V lost 7 bases, J lost 8 bases, and 11 bases lay in between.

V usage is TRBV19 and J usage is TRBJ1-2; D is perhaps TRBD1 (5 bases). This CDR3 comprises 11 residues. The germline CDR1 and CDR2 sequences are LNHDA and SQIVND (reference sequence). V lost 8 bases and J 8 bases, leaving 12 bases between the germline ends. In DNA form, the CDR3 reads TGTGCCAGTCTTAGGGGTAGCGGCTACACCTTC. Translation gives CASLRGSGYTF.

In this sample, this clone turned up once. This chain uses TRBV7-9 with TRBJ1-2; tentatively, D is TRBD1 (5 bases). Germline CDR1 and CDR2: SEHNR and FQNEAQ (reference sequence). With 2 bases removed from V and 7 bases from J, the gap between germline ends came to 23 bases. The CDR3 is made up of 17 amino acids. CDR3 in amino acids: CASSLLGEGMRRGGYTF. CDR3 DNA: TGTGCCAGCAGCTTACTGGGGGAGGGGATGAGGAGAGGTGGCTACACCTTC.

This sequence joins TRBV19 and TRBJ1-2; D is possibly TRBD1 (6 bases). V was trimmed by 2 bases and J by 8 bases, leaving 18 bases between them. The CDR3 extends over 15 amino acids. Looked up from germline, CDR1 is LNHDA and CDR2 is SQIVND (reference sequence). The CDR3 region has the DNA TGTGCCAGTAGTATATGGTCAGGGGAGAATAGCGGCTACACCTTC. It yields the protein CASSIWSGENSGYTF.

The J gene is TRBJ2-1, the V gene TRBV5-4; D uncertain. The CDR3 sequence is 14 residues long. The germline CDR1 and CDR2 sequences are SGHNT and YYREEE (reference sequence). V lost 1 base, J lost 5 bases, and 10 bases lay in between. The DNA of the CDR3 is TGTGCCAGCAGCTTGCCGGGTCGGGACAATGAGCAGTTCTTC. It specifies CASSLPGRDNEQFF. The full variable domain, completed using reference TRBV5-4 and TRBJ2-1, is ETGVTQSPTHLIKTRGQQVTLRCSSQSGHNTVSWYQQALGQGPQFIFQYYREEENGRGNFPPRFSGLQFPNYSSELNVNALELDDSALYLCASSLPGRDNEQFFGPGTRLTVL.

The chain carries TRBV4-2 and TRBJ1-2; D might be TRBD1 (6 bases). Deletions cut 0 bases from V and 0 bases from J, with 11 bases between. CDR3 length equals 16 residues. CDR1 is LGHNA and CDR2 is YNFKEQ in the germline V gene. The CDR3, as DNA: TGTGCCAGCAGCCAAGACACGGCAGGGGCTAACTATGGCTACACCTTC. It translates to CASSQDTAGANYGYTF.